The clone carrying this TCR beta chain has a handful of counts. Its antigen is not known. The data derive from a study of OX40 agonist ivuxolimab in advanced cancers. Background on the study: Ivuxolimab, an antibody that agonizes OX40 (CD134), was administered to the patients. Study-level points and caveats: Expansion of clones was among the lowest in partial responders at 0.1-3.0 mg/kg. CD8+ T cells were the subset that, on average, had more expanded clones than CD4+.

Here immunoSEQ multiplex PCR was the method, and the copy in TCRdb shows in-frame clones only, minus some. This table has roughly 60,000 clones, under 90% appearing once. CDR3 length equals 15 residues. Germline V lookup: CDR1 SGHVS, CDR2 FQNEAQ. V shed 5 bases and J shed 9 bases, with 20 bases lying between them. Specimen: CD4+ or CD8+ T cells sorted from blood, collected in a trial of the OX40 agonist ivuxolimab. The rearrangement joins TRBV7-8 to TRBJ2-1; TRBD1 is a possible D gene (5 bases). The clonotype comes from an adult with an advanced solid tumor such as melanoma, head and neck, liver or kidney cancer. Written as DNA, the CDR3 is TGTGCCAGCAGCATAAATACAGGAGTTCACAGTGAGCAGTTCTTC. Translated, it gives CASSINTGVHSEQFF.